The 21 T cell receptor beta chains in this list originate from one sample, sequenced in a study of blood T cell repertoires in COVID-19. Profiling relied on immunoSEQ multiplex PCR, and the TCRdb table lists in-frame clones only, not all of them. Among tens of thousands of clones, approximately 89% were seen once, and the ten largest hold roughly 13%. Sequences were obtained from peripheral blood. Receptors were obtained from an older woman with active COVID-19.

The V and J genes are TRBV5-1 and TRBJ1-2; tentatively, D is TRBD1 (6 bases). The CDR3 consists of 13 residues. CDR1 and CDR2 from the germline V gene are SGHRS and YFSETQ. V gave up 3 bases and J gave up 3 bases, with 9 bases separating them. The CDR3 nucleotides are TGCGCCAGCAGCTACGCAGGGGACTATGGCTACACCTTC. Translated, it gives CASSYAGDYGYTF.

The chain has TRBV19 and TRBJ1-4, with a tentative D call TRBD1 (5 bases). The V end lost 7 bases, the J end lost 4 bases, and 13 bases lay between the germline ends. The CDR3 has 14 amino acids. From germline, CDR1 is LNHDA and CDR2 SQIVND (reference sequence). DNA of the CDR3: TGTGCCAGTACCCAGGGCGGAATTAATGAAAAACTGTTTTTT. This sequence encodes CASTQGGINEKLFF.

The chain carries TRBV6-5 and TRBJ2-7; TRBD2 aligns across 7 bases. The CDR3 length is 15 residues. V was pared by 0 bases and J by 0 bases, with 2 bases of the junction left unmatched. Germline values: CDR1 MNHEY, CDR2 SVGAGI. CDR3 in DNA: TGTGCCAGCAGTTACTCGGGAGGGAGCTCCTACGAGCAGTACTTC. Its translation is CASSYSGGSSYEQYF.

CDR3: CASSHSLEGGRNEQFF. In nucleotides, the CDR3 is TGTGCCAGCAGCCACTCTCTGGAGGGGGGGCGGAATGAGCAGTTCTTC. The chain couples TRBV3-1 (or the pseudogene TRBV3-2) to TRBJ2-1, with D tentatively TRBD2 (7 bases). Germline V lookup: CDR1 LGHDT, CDR2 YNNKEL (reference sequence). The germline V and J ends were trimmed by 3 bases and 7 bases, with 19 bases remaining between them. This CDR3 contains 16 residues.

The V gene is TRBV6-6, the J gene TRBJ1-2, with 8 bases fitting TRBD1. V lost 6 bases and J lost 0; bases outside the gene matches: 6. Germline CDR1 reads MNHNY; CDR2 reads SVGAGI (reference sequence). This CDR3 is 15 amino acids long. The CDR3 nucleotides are TGTGCCAGCAGCCAAGACAGGGGAACTAACTATGGCTACACCTTC. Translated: CASSQDRGTNYGYTF.

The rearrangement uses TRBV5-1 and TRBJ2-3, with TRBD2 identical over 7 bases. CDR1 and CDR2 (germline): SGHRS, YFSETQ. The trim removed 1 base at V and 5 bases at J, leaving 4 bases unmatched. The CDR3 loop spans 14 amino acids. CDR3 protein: CASSLSGEQDTQYF. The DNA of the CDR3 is TGCGCCAGCAGCTTGAGCGGGGAGCAAGATACGCAGTATTTT.

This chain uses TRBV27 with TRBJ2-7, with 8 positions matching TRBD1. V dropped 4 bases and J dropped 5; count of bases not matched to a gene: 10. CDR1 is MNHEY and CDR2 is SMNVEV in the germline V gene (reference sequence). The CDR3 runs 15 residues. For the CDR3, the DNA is TGTGCCAGCAGTTCCGCAGGGGGCTACGTCAACGAGCAGTACTTC. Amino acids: CASSSAGGYVNEQYF.

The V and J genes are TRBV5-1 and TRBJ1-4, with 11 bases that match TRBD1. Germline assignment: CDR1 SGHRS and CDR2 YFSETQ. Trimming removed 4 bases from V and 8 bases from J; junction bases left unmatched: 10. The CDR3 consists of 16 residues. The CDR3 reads CASSRGSGTGGEKLFF. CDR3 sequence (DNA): TGCGCCAGCAGCCGAGGCTCCGGGACAGGGGGGGAAAAACTGTTTTTT.

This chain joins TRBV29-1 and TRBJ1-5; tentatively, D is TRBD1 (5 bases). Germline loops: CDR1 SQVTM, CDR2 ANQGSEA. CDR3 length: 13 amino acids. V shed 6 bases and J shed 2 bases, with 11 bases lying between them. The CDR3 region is CSVQENGNQPQHF. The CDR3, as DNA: TGCAGCGTACAGGAGAATGGCAATCAGCCCCAGCATTTT.

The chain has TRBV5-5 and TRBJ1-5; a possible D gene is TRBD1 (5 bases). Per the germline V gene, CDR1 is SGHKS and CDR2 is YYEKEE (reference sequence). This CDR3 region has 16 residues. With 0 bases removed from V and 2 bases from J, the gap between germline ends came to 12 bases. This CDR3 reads CASSLDRSYGNQPQHF. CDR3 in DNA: TGTGCCAGCAGCTTGGACAGGTCCTACGGCAATCAGCCCCAGCATTTT. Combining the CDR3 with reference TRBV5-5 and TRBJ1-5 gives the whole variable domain DAGVTQSPTHLIKTRGQQVTLRCSPISGHKSVSWYQQVLGQGPQFIFQYYEKEERGRGNFPDRFSARQFPNYSSELNVNALLLGDSALYLCASSLDRSYGNQPQHFGDGTRLSIL.

This CDR3 is CASSLSLNSQPQHF. For the CDR3, the DNA is TGTGCCAGCAGCTTGTCTCTAAATAGCCAGCCCCAGCATTTT. This chain joins TRBV5-6 and TRBJ1-5; D unclear. The CDR3 loop spans 14 amino acids. V dropped 1 base and J dropped 7 bases, with 12 bases sitting between them. Germline lookup yields CDR1 SGHDT and CDR2 YYEEEE.

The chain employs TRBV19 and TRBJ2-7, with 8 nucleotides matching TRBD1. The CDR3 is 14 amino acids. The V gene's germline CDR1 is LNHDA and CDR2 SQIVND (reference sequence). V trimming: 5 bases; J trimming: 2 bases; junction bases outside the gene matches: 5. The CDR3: CASSLGQATYEQYF. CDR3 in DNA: TGTGCCAGTAGTCTGGGACAGGCAACCTACGAGCAGTACTTC.

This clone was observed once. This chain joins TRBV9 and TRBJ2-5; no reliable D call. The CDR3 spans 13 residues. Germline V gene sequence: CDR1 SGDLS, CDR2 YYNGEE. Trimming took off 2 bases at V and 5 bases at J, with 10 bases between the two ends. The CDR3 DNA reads TGTGCCAGCAGCGTCGAGATGTGGGAGACCCAGTACTTC. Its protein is CASSVEMWETQYF.

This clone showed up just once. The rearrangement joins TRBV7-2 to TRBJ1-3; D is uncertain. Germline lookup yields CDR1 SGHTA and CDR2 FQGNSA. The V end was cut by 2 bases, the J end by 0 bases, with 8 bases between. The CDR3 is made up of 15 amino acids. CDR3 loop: CASSLRDFSGNTIYF. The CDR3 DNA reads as TGTGCCAGCAGCTTACGGGATTTCTCTGGAAACACCATATATTTT.

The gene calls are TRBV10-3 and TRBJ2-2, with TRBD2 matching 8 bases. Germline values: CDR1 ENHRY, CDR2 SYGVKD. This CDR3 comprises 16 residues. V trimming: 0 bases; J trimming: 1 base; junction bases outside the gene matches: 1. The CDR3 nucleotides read TGTGCCATCAGTGAGTCCCTAGCGGGGAACACCGGGGAGCTGTTTTTT. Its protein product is CAISESLAGNTGELFF.

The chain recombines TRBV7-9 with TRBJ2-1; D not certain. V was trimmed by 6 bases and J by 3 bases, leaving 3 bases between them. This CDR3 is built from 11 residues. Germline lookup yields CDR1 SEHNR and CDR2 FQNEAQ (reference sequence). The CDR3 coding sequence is TGTGCCAGCAGTTACTACAATGAGCAGTTCTTC. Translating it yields CASSYYNEQFF.

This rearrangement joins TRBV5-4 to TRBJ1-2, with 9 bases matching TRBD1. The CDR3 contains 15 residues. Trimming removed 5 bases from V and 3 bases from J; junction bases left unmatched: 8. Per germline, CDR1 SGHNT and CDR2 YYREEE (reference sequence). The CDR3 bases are TGTGCCAGCAGATACCTACAGGGGGCTGACTATGGCTACACCTTC. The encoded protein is CASRYLQGADYGYTF. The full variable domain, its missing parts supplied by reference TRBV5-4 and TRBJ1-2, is ETGVTQSPTHLIKTRGQQVTLRCSSQSGHNTVSWYQQALGQGPQFIFQYYREEENGRGNFPPRFSGLQFPNYSSELNVNALELDDSALYLCASRYLQGADYGYTFGSGTRLTVV.

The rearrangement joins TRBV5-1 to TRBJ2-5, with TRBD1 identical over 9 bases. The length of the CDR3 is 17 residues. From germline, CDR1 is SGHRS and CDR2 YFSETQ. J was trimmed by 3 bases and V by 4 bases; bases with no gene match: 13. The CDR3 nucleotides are TGCGCCAGCAGCCCCAGGCGAGCGACAGGGGGTGAAGAGACCCAGTACTTC. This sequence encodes CASSPRRATGGEETQYF.

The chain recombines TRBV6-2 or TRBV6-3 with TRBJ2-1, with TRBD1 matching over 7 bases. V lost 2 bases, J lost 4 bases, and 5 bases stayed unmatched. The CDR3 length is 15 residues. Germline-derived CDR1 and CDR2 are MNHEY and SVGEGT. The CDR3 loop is CASSYLGTEYNEQFF. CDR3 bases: TGTGCCAGCAGTTACCTCGGGACAGAGTACAATGAGCAGTTCTTC.

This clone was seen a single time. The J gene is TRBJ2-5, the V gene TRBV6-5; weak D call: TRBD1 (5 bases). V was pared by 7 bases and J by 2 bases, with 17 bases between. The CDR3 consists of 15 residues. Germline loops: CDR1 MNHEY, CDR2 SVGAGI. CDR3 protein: CASTETWGPQETQYF. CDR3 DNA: TGTGCCAGCACCGAGACCTGGGGCCCACAAGAGACCCAGTACTTC.

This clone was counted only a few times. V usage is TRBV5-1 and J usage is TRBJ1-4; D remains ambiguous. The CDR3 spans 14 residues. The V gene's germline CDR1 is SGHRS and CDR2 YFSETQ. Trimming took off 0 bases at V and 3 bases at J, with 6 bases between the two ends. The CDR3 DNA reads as TGCGCCAGCAGCTTGGTTGAGTCTAATGAAAAACTGTTTTTT. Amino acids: CASSLVESNEKLFF.